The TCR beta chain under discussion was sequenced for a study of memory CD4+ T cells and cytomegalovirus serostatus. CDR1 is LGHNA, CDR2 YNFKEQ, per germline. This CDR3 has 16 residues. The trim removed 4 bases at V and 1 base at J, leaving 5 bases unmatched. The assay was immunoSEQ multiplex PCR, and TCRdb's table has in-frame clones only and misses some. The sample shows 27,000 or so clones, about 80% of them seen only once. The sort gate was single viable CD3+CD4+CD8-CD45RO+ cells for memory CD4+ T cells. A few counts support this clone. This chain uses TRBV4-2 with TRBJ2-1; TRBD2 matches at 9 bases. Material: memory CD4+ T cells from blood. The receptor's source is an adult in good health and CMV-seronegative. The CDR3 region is CASSPELAGSYNEQFF. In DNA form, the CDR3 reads TGTGCCAGCAGCCCCGAGCTAGCGGGGTCCTACAATGAGCAGTTCTTC.